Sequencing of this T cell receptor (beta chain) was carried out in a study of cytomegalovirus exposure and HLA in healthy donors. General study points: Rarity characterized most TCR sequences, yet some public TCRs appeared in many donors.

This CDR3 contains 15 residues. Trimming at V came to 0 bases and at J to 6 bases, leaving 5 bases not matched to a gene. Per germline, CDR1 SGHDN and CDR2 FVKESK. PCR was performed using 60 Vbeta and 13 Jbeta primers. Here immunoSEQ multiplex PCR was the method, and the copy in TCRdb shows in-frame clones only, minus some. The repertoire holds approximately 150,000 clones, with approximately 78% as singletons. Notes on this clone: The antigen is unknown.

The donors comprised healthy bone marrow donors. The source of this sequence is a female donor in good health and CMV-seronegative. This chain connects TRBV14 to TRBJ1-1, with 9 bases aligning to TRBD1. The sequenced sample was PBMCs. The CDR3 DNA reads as TGTGCCAGCAGCCAAGATACAGGGGGCTGGTCTGAAGCTTTCTTT. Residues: CASSQDTGGWSEAFF. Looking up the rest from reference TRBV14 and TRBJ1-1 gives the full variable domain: EAGVTQFPSHSVIEKGQTVTLRCDPISGHDNLYWYRRVMGKEIKFLLHFVKESKQDESGMPNNRFLAERTGGTYSTLKVQPAELEDSGVYFCASSQDTGGWSEAFFGQGTRLTVV.